This TCR beta chain emerged from a study of T cells in localized non-small cell lung cancer. This CDR3 is built from 13 residues. The V gene lost 1 base and the J gene lost 6 bases, with 8 bases spanning the gap. CDR1 and CDR2 (germline): SSHAT, FNYEAQ (reference sequence). Produced via immunoSEQ multiplex PCR; TCRdb's table is partial and in-frame only. The repertoire includes roughly 48,000 clones, 60% to 80% of them detected once, and about a sixth sits in the top ten. This clone was seen more than once but under ten times. What it recognizes is unknown. In the same sample, other DNA sequences code for this CDR3. Study-level points and caveats: In uninvolved adjacent lung, T cell clonality reached its highest value, exceeding tumor. Prolonged overall survival went with higher T cell density in the blood. A single tumor region was sequenced, leaving heterogeneity possible. Among the top 100 tumor clones, a median around 60 appeared in adjacent lung.

The specimen comprised peripheral blood, sampled before any cancer treatment. The sequence derives from a man aged 40-75 years with stage I squamous cell lung carcinoma. The chain couples TRBV7-7 to TRBJ2-3; D is uncertain. This CDR3 reads CASSLGPPDTQYF. The DNA for the CDR3 is TGTGCCAGCAGCTTAGGACCCCCTGATACGCAGTATTTT. Together with reference TRBV7-7 and TRBJ2-3, the CDR3 gives the full variable domain: GAGVSQSPRYKVTKRGQDVTLRCDPISSHATLYWYQQALGQGPEFLTYFNYEAQPDKSGLPSDRFSAERPEGSISTLTIQRTEQRDSAMYRCASSLGPPDTQYFGPGTRLTVL.